This TCR beta chain is drawn from a study of T-cell reconstitution after alpha-beta-depleted transplantation in children. The library targeted TCRbeta and was prepared with unique molecular identifiers. TCRdb independently ran MiXCR on the PCR reads; one entry per CDR3 protein. The table records 200,000 to 250,000 distinct CDR3 sequences, roughly a tenth of them present only once. Trimming removed 2 bases from V and 7 bases from J; junction bases left unmatched: 15. The CDR3 sequence is 19 residues long. The germline V gene encodes CDR1 ENHRY and CDR2 SYGVKD. The source material was PBMCs from the stem cell graft donor, sampled from the stem cell graft. This sequence originates from a human donor who donated a stem cell graft to a child with acute lymphoblastic leukemia. The chain combines TRBV10-3 with TRBJ2-1, with TRBD2 matching 12 bases. In DNA, the CDR3 is TGTGCCATCAGTGAGAAAACTAGCGGGGGGTTCCCAGGGCGGAATGAGCAGTTCTTC. Protein: CAISEKTSGGFPGRNEQFF.